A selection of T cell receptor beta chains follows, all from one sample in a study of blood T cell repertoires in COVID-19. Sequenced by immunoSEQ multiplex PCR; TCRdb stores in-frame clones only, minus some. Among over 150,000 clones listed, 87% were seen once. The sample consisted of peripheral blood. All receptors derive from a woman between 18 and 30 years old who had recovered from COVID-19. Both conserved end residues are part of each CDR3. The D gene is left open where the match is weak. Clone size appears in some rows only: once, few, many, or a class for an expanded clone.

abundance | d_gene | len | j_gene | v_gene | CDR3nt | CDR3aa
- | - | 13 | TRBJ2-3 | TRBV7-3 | TGTGCCAGCAGCTTAATAGATACAGATACGCAGTATTTT | CASSLIDTDTQYF
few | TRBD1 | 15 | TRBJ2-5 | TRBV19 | TGTGCCAGTAGTATCGGGGGACAGGGGGCAGAGACCCAGTACTTC | CASSIGGQGAETQYF
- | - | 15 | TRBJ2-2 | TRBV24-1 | TGTGCCACCAGTGACCCAGGGTCTGAGGTCGGGGAGCTGTTTTTT | CATSDPGSEVGELFF
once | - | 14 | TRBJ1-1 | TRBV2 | TGTGCCAGCAGTATAACAGGGACCAACACTGAAGCTTTCTTT | CASSITGTNTEAFF
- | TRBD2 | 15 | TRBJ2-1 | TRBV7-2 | TGTGCCAGCAGCTCCCAGGGACTAGAAAGGAATGAGCAGTTCTTC | CASSSQGLERNEQFF
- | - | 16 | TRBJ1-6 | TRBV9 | TGTGCCAGCAGCGCGGGGGGGGGCACTTATAATTCACCCCTCCACTTT | CASSAGGGTYNSPLHF
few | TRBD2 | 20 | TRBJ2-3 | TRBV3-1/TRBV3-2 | TGTGCCAGCAGCCAGGGACTAGCGGGAGGCACCTCACCGGACACAGATACGCAGTATTTT | CASSQGLAGGTSPDTDTQYF
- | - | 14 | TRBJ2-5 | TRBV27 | TGTGCCAGCAGTTTATTGGCCGGCGGAAGGTCCCAGTACTTC | CASSLLAGGRSQYF
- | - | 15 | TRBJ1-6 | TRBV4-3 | TGCGCCAGCAGCCCCCGGGGGGCCGGTAATTCACCCCTCCACTTT | CASSPRGAGNSPLHF
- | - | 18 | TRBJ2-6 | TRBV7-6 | TGTGCCAGCAGCCCCGGCGTGGGGGCCTACTCTGGGGCCAACGTCCTGACTTTC | CASSPGVGAYSGANVLTF
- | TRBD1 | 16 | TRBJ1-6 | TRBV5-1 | TGCGCCAGCAGCAGCCGGGACAGGGGGCCGAATTCACCCCTCCACTTT | CASSSRDRGPNSPLHF
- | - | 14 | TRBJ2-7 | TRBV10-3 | TGTGCCATCAGTGAAGGCCAGGAAGCCTACGAGCAGTACTTC | CAISEGQEAYEQYF
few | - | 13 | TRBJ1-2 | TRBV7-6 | TGTGCCAGCAGCCCAGACAGTTCTGGTGGCTACACCTTC | CASSPDSSGGYTF
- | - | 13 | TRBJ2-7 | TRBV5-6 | TGTGCCAGCAGCCCGGACAGCCTGTACGAGCAGTACTTC | CASSPDSLYEQYF
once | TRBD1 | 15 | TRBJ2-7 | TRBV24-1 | TGTGCCACCAGTGACTCAGGGGGCCACTCCTACGAGCAGTACTTC | CATSDSGGHSYEQYF
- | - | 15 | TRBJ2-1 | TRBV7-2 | TGTGCCAGCAGCTCCGAGGGATACTCCTACAATGAGCAGTTCTTC | CASSSEGYSYNEQFF
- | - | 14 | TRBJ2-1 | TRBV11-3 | TGTGCCAGCAGTGATCACAGCTCCTACAATGAGCAGTTCTTC | CASSDHSSYNEQFF
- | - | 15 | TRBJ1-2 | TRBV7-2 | TGTGCCAGCAGCTCACCGGGACAACCTAACTATGGCTACACCTTC | CASSSPGQPNYGYTF
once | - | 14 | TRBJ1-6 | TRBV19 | TGTGCCAGTAAAAGGCAGGGCCGAGAATCACCCCTCCACTTT | CASKRQGRESPLHF
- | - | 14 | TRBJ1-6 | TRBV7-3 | TGTGCCAGCAGCTTGAGGGAGAGAAATTCACCCCTCCACTTT | CASSLRERNSPLHF
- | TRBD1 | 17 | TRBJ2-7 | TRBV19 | TGTGCCAGTAGTACCCCAACGGGACAGGGTACGACGAGGGAGCAGTACTTC | CASSTPTGQGTTREQYF
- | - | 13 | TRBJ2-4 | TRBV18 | TGTGCCAGCTCACCTTCGGAGGGAAACATTCAGTACTTC | CASSPSEGNIQYF
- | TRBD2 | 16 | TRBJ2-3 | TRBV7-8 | TGTGCCAGCAGCACCACGCGGGCGGGAGGCACAGATACGCAGTATTTT | CASSTTRAGGTDTQYF
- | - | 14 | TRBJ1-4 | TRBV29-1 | TGCAGCGTTTCGCGGCTGGTCACTAATGAAAAACTGTTTTTT | CSVSRLVTNEKLFF